Below are 28 T cell receptor beta chains sequenced from a single sample in a study of blood T cell repertoires in COVID-19. Method: immunoSEQ multiplex PCR; TCRdb's copy keeps in-frame clones and lacks some. This table has around 160,000 clones, approximately 78% appearing once. The material sequenced was peripheral blood. Receptors were obtained from a human donor in a cohort sampled during active COVID-19.

The V and J genes are TRBV11-2 and TRBJ2-5, with 8 bases that match TRBD2. Germline V lookup: CDR1 SGHAT, CDR2 FQNNGV. The CDR3 contains 15 residues. With 4 bases clipped from V and 5 bases from J, the junction kept 9 bases outside the gene matches. The DNA for the CDR3 is TGTGCCAGCAGCTGGGGAGCGGGAGTGGTGGAGACCCAGTACTTC. Amino acids: CASSWGAGVVETQYF.

The rearrangement links TRBV6-5 to TRBJ2-5, with 8 bases identical to TRBD2. Germline V gene lookup returns CDR1 MNHEY and CDR2 SVGAGI. CDR3 length equals 14 residues. J gave up 5 bases and V 6 bases, and 8 bases lay outside the gene matches. The CDR3 sequence: CASRYGGGPETQYF. The CDR3 coding sequence is TGTGCCAGCAGATACGGGGGGGGGCCGGAGACCCAGTACTTC.

The genes are TRBV4-1 and TRBJ2-5; 8 bases fit TRBD2. The junction had 12 bases not matched to a gene; V was cut back by 4 bases and J by 2 bases. The CDR3 consists of 17 residues. Looked up from germline, CDR1 is MGHRA and CDR2 is YSYEKL. Written as DNA, the CDR3 is TGCGCCAGCAGCCGCCGGGGGAGTAGCGGGGAGCAAGAGACCCAGTACTTC. Its protein is CASSRRGSSGEQETQYF.

The CDR3 region has the DNA TGTGCCAGCAGCCAAACGGGACTTTCGAGCAATCAGCCCCAGCATTTT. It encodes CASSQTGLSSNQPQHF. The V gene is TRBV3-1 (or the pseudogene TRBV3-2), the J gene TRBJ1-5, with a weak D call TRBD1 (5 bases). The V end was cut by 2 bases, the J end by 1 base, with 12 bases between. The germline V gene encodes CDR1 LGHDT and CDR2 YNNKEL (reference sequence). The CDR3 runs 16 residues.

V and J are TRBV28 and TRBJ1-1; 8 bases are a match to TRBD1. CDR1 and CDR2 from the germline V gene are MDHEN and SYDVKM. V shed 7 bases, J shed 3 bases, and the junction held 4 bases outside the gene matches. The CDR3 runs 13 residues. In DNA form, the CDR3 reads TGTGCCAGCATCCAGGGGGCGGACACTGAAGCTTTCTTT. The encoded protein is CASIQGADTEAFF. Drawing the rest from reference TRBV28 and TRBJ1-1, the complete variable domain is DVKVTQSSRYLVKRTGEKVFLECVQDMDHENMFWYRQDPGLGLRLIYFSYDVKMKEKGDIPEGYSVSREKKERFSLILESASTNQTSMYLCASIQGADTEAFFGQGTRLTVV.

V usage is TRBV11-2 and J usage is TRBJ1-2; D not resolved. V lost 5 bases, J lost 3 bases, and 19 bases lay in between. This CDR3 has 16 amino acids. Germline V gives CDR1 SGHAT, CDR2 FQNNGV. CDR3: CASSTEGGELYYGYTF. CDR3 nucleotides: TGTGCCAGCAGCACTGAGGGCGGAGAGCTTTACTATGGCTACACCTTC. Looking up the rest from reference TRBV11-2 and TRBJ1-2 gives the full variable domain: EAGVAQSPRYKIIEKRQSVAFWCNPISGHATLYWYQQILGQGPKLLIQFQNNGVVDDSQLPKDRFSAERLKGVDSTLKIQPAKLEDSAVYLCASSTEGGELYYGYTFGSGTRLTVV.

This clone was counted only a few times. The rearrangement links TRBV28 to TRBJ1-6; D may be TRBD1 (6 bases). This CDR3 is built from 16 residues. Deletions cut 5 bases from V and 5 bases from J, with 16 bases between. The germline CDR1 and CDR2 sequences are MDHEN and SYDVKM. The CDR3 reads CASSPRGRGNNSPLHF. The CDR3 DNA is TGTGCCAGCAGTCCCCGCGGCAGGGGCAATAATTCACCCCTCCACTTT.

The CDR3 coding sequence is TGTGCCAGCAGTTACTCGATTGCGGGAGGAACCTCCTACGAGCAGTACTTC. Its translation is CASSYSIAGGTSYEQYF. The V call is TRBV6-2 or TRBV6-3, the J call TRBJ2-7, with 8 bases identical to TRBD2. CDR3 length equals 17 residues. With 0 bases clipped from V and 0 bases from J, the junction kept 7 bases outside the gene matches. Germline V gives CDR1 MNHEY, CDR2 SVGEGT.

This clone was counted only a few times. The chain joins TRBV3-1 (or the pseudogene TRBV3-2) to TRBJ1-1, with 9 bases fitting TRBD1. Germline lookup yields CDR1 LGHDT and CDR2 YNNKEL (reference sequence). The CDR3 sequence is 19 residues long. The trim removed 1 base at V and 3 bases at J, leaving 15 bases unmatched. In DNA, the CDR3 is TGTGCCAGCAGCCAAGTTCTCGCGGGACAGGGAATTGTGCACACTGAAGCTTTCTTT. Translated: CASSQVLAGQGIVHTEAFF.

The V gene is TRBV7-9, the J gene TRBJ1-2; 7 positions agree with TRBD1. This CDR3 comprises 16 residues. Trimming at V came to 0 bases and at J to 5 bases, leaving 9 bases not matched to a gene. The germline gives CDR1 SEHNR, CDR2 FQNEAQ (reference sequence). The CDR3 DNA sequence: TGTGCCAGCAGCTTAGCGGTAGGGGGCTCTCCTTATGGCTACACCTTC. This codes for CASSLAVGGSPYGYTF.

This chain joins TRBV5-1 and TRBJ1-2; 9 nucleotides line up with TRBD1. Trimming took 4 bases from V and 8 from J; bases not matched to a gene: 6. Germline V gene lookup returns CDR1 SGHRS and CDR2 YFSETQ. This CDR3 comprises 13 residues. The CDR3 loop is CASSTQGAEGYTF. CDR3 nucleotides: TGCGCCAGCAGCACACAGGGGGCGGAGGGCTACACCTTC.

The chain is built from TRBV21-1 and TRBJ1-1; TRBD1, the table's D call, lacks a check against the DNA. TRBV21-1 has pseudogene status. The CDR3 is 16 residues long. The CDR3 DNA follows: TGTGCCAGCAGCAAGGTCGTTCGACAGCCGAACACTGAAGCTTTCTTT. Translated, it gives CASSKVVRQPNTEAFF.

The chain links TRBV30 to TRBJ1-5; D call uncertain. This CDR3 has 13 residues. Germline V gene sequence: CDR1 GTSNPN, CDR2 SVGIG (reference sequence). V gave up 0 bases and J gave up 5 bases, with 8 bases separating them. CDR3 sequence: CAWSVEGYQPQHF. DNA of the CDR3: TGTGCCTGGAGTGTGGAGGGATATCAGCCCCAGCATTTT.

CDR3 amino acids: CASSPKRSTDTQYF. DNA of the CDR3: TGTGCCAGCTCACCAAAGCGGAGCACAGATACGCAGTATTTT. The chain uses TRBV18 and TRBJ2-3; a weak D match, TRBD2 (5 bases). This CDR3 comprises 14 residues. The germline gives CDR1 KGHSH, CDR2 LQKENI. Trimming took off 2 bases at V and 0 bases at J, with 6 bases between the two ends.

This clone was seen a handful of times. The chain has TRBV29-1 and TRBJ1-2; 7 bases are shared with TRBD1. The CDR3 runs 11 residues. With 7 bases clipped from V and 7 bases from J, the junction kept 6 bases outside the gene matches. From germline, CDR1 is SQVTM and CDR2 ANQGSEA. The CDR3 sequence: CSARQGFGYTF. The CDR3 DNA sequence: TGCAGCGCTCGACAGGGCTTTGGCTACACCTTC.

The chain employs TRBV12-3 or TRBV12-4 and TRBJ2-1; D gene unclear. The CDR3 is 11 amino acids. The V end lost 1 base, the J end lost 15 bases, and 10 bases lay between the germline ends. The CDR3: CASSLETSPFF. The CDR3 nucleotides read TGTGCCAGCAGTTTAGAAACATCCCCGTTCTTC.

This clone came up once. The chain joins TRBV15 to TRBJ1-1; 10 nucleotides match TRBD1. Per the germline V gene, CDR1 is LNHNV and CDR2 is YYDKDF (reference sequence). The CDR3 is 16 amino acids. J lost 2 bases, V lost 4 bases, and 7 bases had no gene match. CDR3 coding DNA: TGTGCCACCAGCACCCGACAGGGGGCGATTAACACTGAAGCTTTCTTT. Encoded protein: CATSTRQGAINTEAFF.

The chain recombines TRBV14 with TRBJ2-7, with 8 nucleotides matching TRBD1. V lost 5 bases and J lost 1; bases outside the gene matches: 7. The CDR3 sequence is 15 residues long. Germline values: CDR1 SGHDN, CDR2 FVKESK. In DNA form, the CDR3 reads TGTGCCAGCAGCAGGACAGGGACCCTATCCTACGAGCAGTACTTC. Protein sequence: CASSRTGTLSYEQYF.

The sample holds a few counts of this clone. The V gene is TRBV5-4, the J gene TRBJ1-2, with D possibly TRBD1 on 5 matching bases. Germline lookup yields CDR1 SGHNT and CDR2 YYREEE (reference sequence). CDR3 size: 13 residues. The V end lost 2 bases, the J end lost 9 bases, and 14 bases lay between the germline ends. Here the CDR3 reads CASSFSGPLSYTF. In DNA form, the CDR3 reads TGTGCCAGCAGCTTCTCAGGGCCTTTGAGCTACACCTTC.

This chain uses TRBV6-2 or TRBV6-3 with TRBJ1-4; D possibly corresponds to TRBD1 (5 bases). Between the trimmed V and J ends, which lost 6 bases and 16 bases, there was a span of 18 bases. This CDR3 is 12 amino acids long. Germline-derived CDR1 and CDR2 are MNHEY and SVGEGT. The CDR3 DNA reads TGTGCCAGCAGCTCCTTTACAGGTGGGAAGTTTTTT. It encodes CASSSFTGGKFF.

The chain recombines TRBV4-3 with TRBJ1-6; 7 bases match TRBD1. Trimming took 1 base from V and 10 from J; bases not matched to a gene: 10. Germline CDR1 LGHNA, CDR2 YSLEER. The CDR3 spans 16 residues. This chain's CDR3 is CASSQVFAGGGSPLHF. DNA of the CDR3: TGCGCCAGCAGCCAAGTGTTTGCAGGGGGTGGGTCACCCCTCCACTTT.

This clone appeared a single time. The chain couples TRBV12-3 or TRBV12-4 to TRBJ1-6, with TRBD1 as a possible D gene (5 bases). Between the trimmed V and J ends, which lost 8 bases and 9 bases, there was a span of 14 bases. The CDR3 contains 13 residues. CDR3 region: CASGGVVSSPLHF. The CDR3 bases are TGTGCCAGCGGGGGGGTAGTAAGTTCACCCCTCCACTTT.

This clone was seen a single time. The chain combines TRBV30 with TRBJ1-1; D gene unclear. The CDR3 loop spans 11 amino acids. V lost 1 base and J 10 bases, leaving 10 bases between the germline ends. Germline V gene sequence: CDR1 GTSNPN, CDR2 SVGIG (reference sequence). This CDR3 reads CAWSDRFAAFF. CDR3 DNA sequence: TGTGCCTGGAGTGACAGATTCGCAGCTTTCTTT.

CDR3 in DNA: TGCGCCAGCAGCCAAGATCTGGGAGCCTTCAGGGAAAAACTGTTTTTT. It encodes CASSQDLGAFREKLFF. The V gene is TRBV4-1, the J gene TRBJ1-4; D unclear. The CDR3 is made up of 16 amino acids. Germline V lookup: CDR1 MGHRA, CDR2 YSYEKL. V was shortened by 0 bases and J by 8 bases, with 16 bases between the two germline ends.

V usage is TRBV5-4 and J usage is TRBJ2-1; 9 nucleotides agree with TRBD2. Germline loops: CDR1 SGHNT, CDR2 YYREEE (reference sequence). The CDR3 is 16 amino acids. The V and J ends lost 3 bases and 5 bases, in that order; junction bases with no gene match: 9. The DNA of the CDR3 is TGTGCCAGCAGCTCCGGTCGGCTAGCGGGGAACAATGAGCAGTTCTTC. Its protein product is CASSSGRLAGNNEQFF.

This chain connects TRBV27 to TRBJ2-7; TRBD1 aligns across 7 bases. The CDR3 totals 16 residues. CDR1 is MNHEY, CDR2 SMNVEV, per germline (reference sequence). V shed 4 bases, J shed 4 bases, and the junction held 13 bases outside the gene matches. The CDR3 spells CASSSSHPGQSYEQYF. The CDR3 DNA sequence: TGTGCCAGCAGTTCGTCCCACCCGGGACAGTCATACGAGCAGTACTTC.

The chain uses TRBV28 and TRBJ1-1; D is perhaps TRBD1 (5 bases). The germline V gene has CDR1 MDHEN and CDR2 SYDVKM. Trimming stripped 3 bases from V and 4 bases from J, with 18 bases between. This CDR3 has 16 amino acids. This chain's CDR3 is CASSLPGKVGGTEAFF. In DNA, the CDR3 is TGTGCCAGCAGTTTGCCAGGGAAGGTGGGCGGCACTGAAGCTTTCTTT.

This clone came up many times. The V and J genes are TRBV11-2 and TRBJ2-1; D perhaps matches TRBD1 (5 bases). CDR3 size: 13 residues. The V gene's germline CDR1 is SGHAT and CDR2 FQNNGV. V was shortened by 5 bases and J by 7 bases, with 12 bases between the two germline ends. The CDR3 nucleotides are TGTGCCAGCAGCGGCAGCTCAGGGAATGAGCAGTTCTTC. Its protein product is CASSGSSGNEQFF.